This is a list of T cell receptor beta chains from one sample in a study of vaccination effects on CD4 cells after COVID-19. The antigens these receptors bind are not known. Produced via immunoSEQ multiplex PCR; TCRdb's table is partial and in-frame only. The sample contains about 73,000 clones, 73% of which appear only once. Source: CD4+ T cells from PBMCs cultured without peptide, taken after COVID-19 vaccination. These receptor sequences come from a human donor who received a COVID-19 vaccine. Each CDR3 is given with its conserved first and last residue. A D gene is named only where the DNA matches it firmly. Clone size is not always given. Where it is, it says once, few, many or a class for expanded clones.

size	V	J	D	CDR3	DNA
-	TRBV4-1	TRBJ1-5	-	CASSQDRGNQPQHF	TGCGCCAGCAGCCAAGACAGGGGTAATCAGCCCCAGCATTTT
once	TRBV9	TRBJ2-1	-	CASSVFEGSYNEQFF	TGTGCCAGCAGCGTATTTGAGGGTTCCTACAATGAGCAGTTCTTC
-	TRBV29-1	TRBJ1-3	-	CSVGSFGNTIYF	TGCAGCGTTGGGTCTTTCGGAAACACCATATATTTT
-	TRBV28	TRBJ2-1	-	CASSYNYNEQFF	TGTGCCAGCAGTTACAATTACAATGAGCAGTTCTTC
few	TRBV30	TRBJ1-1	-	CAWSVQGNTEAFF	TGTGCCTGGAGTGTACAAGGGAACACTGAAGCTTTCTTT
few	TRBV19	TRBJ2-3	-	CASRAGSTDTQYF	TGTGCCAGTAGGGCGGGATCCACAGATACGCAGTATTTT
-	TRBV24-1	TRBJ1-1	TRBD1	CATSDTGTGGSTEAFF	TGTGCCACCAGTGATACCGGGACAGGGGGGAGCACTGAAGCTTTCTTT
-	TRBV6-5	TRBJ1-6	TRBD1	CASGPGTAYNSPLHF	TGTGCCAGCGGACCCGGGACAGCCTATAATTCACCCCTCCACTTT
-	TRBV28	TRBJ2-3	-	CASSLGGITDTQYF	TGTGCCAGCAGTTTAGGGGGGATCACAGATACGCAGTATTTT
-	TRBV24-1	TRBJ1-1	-	CATSDSSGAFF	TGTGCCACCAGTGATTCATCCGGGGCTTTCTTT